Listed below are T cell receptor beta chains from one sample, sequenced in a study of early T cells in non-severe SARS-CoV-2 infection. MiXCR, run by TCRdb on the 5' RACE reads, gives a single entry per CDR3 protein. The table shows 85,000 to 95,000 distinct CDR3 sequences, with approximately 17% occurring only once. Sample: whole blood, taken at baseline. All receptors come from an adult who was a healthcare worker with PCR-confirmed SARS-CoV-2 infection or an uninfected control (not recorded which). Both conserved end residues are part of each CDR3. A D gene is named only where the DNA matches it firmly. Expanded clones are given a class, and other clones once, few, many or no size at all.

clone size: -; V gene: TRBV18; J gene: TRBJ2-1; D gene: -; CDR3 protein: CASSPLLGDEQFF; CDR3 DNA: TGTGCCAGCTCACCACTCCTTGGGGATGAGCAGTTCTTC
clone size: many; V gene: TRBV2; J gene: TRBJ2-7; D gene: -; CDR3 protein: CASSASVGVSSYEQYF; CDR3 DNA: TGTGCCAGCAGTGCGTCAGTCGGGGTCTCCTCCTACGAGCAGTACTTC
clone size: few; V gene: TRBV14; J gene: TRBJ2-7; D gene: TRBD1; CDR3 protein: CASSTKTGGPYEQYF; CDR3 DNA: TGTGCCAGCAGCACGAAGACAGGGGGCCCCTACGAGCAGTACTTC
clone size: many; V gene: TRBV2; J gene: TRBJ2-1; D gene: -; CDR3 protein: CASSAFNEQFF; CDR3 DNA: TGTGCCAGCAGTGCGTTCAATGAGCAGTTCTTC
clone size: -; V gene: TRBV5-1; J gene: TRBJ1-1; D gene: -; CDR3 protein: CASSLDPLGTEAFF; CDR3 DNA: TGCGCCAGCAGCCTGGACCCTCTAGGCACTGAAGCTTTCTTT
clone size: many; V gene: TRBV19; J gene: TRBJ2-2; D gene: -; CDR3 protein: CASRETGELFF; CDR3 DNA: TGTGCCAGCAGGGAAACCGGGGAGCTGTTTTTT
clone size: many; V gene: TRBV29-1; J gene: TRBJ2-7; D gene: TRBD1; CDR3 protein: CSVTGEWIREQYF; CDR3 DNA: TGCAGCGTAACAGGGGAATGGATACGCGAGCAGTACTTC
clone size: -; V gene: TRBV6-6; J gene: TRBJ2-7; D gene: TRBD2; CDR3 protein: CASVGGTYEQYF; CDR3 DNA: TGTGCCAGCGTGGGAGGGACCTACGAGCAGTACTTC
clone size: many; V gene: TRBV25-1; J gene: TRBJ2-3; D gene: -; CDR3 protein: CASSHLSGITDTQYF; CDR3 DNA: TGTGCCAGCAGTCATCTTAGCGGTATCACAGATACGCAGTATTTT
clone size: -; V gene: TRBV28; J gene: TRBJ2-3; D gene: -; CDR3 protein: CASSLIADTQYF; CDR3 DNA: TGTGCCAGCAGTTTGATCGCAGATACGCAGTATTTT
clone size: few; V gene: TRBV12-3/TRBV12-4; J gene: TRBJ1-2; D gene: -; CDR3 protein: CASSFYGSWGYTF; CDR3 DNA: TGTGCCAGCAGTTTTTACGGCAGCTGGGGCTACACCTTC
clone size: few; V gene: TRBV2; J gene: TRBJ2-3; D gene: TRBD1; CDR3 protein: CASSLGQGRTDTQYF; CDR3 DNA: TGTGCCAGCAGCCTCGGACAGGGGCGGACAGATACGCAGTATTTT
clone size: -; V gene: TRBV6-1; J gene: TRBJ2-2; D gene: -; CDR3 protein: CASSEGLLVTGELFF; CDR3 DNA: TGTGCCAGCAGTGAAGGGTTGTTGGTCACCGGGGAGCTGTTTTTT
clone size: few; V gene: TRBV4-1; J gene: TRBJ2-7; D gene: -; CDR3 protein: CASSLPRGAEIYEQYF; CDR3 DNA: TGCGCCAGCAGCCTTCCCCGGGGGGCAGAGATCTACGAGCAGTACTTC
clone size: -; V gene: TRBV6-1; J gene: TRBJ2-7; D gene: -; CDR3 protein: CASSEVWGHTYEQYF; CDR3 DNA: TGTGCCAGCAGTGAAGTATGGGGACACACCTACGAGCAGTACTTC
clone size: -; V gene: TRBV30; J gene: TRBJ2-7; D gene: -; CDR3 protein: CAWSVRYEQYF; CDR3 DNA: TGTGCCTGGAGTGTACGGTACGAGCAGTACTTC
clone size: -; V gene: TRBV29-1; J gene: TRBJ2-2; D gene: -; CDR3 protein: CSVEYLGELFF; CDR3 DNA: TGCAGCGTTGAATACCTCGGGGAGCTGTTTTTT
clone size: -; V gene: TRBV10-3; J gene: TRBJ2-3; D gene: TRBD2; CDR3 protein: CAISEGLAGGSKDTQYF; CDR3 DNA: TGTGCCATCAGTGAGGGACTAGCGGGAGGGTCAAAAGATACGCAGTATTTT
clone size: once; V gene: TRBV18; J gene: TRBJ2-3; D gene: TRBD2; CDR3 protein: CASSPGLAHTDTQYF; CDR3 DNA: TGTGCCAGCTCACCAGGACTAGCCCACACAGATACGCAGTATTTT
clone size: -; V gene: TRBV5-4; J gene: TRBJ2-3; D gene: TRBD2; CDR3 protein: CASSLASSGRVDTQYF; CDR3 DNA: TGTGCCAGCAGCTTGGCGTCTAGCGGGAGGGTAGATACGCAGTATTTT
clone size: -; V gene: TRBV9; J gene: TRBJ1-1; D gene: -; CDR3 protein: CASSETWTAGEAFF; CDR3 DNA: TGTGCCAGCAGCGAAACCTGGACAGCGGGCGAGGCTTTCTTT
clone size: -; V gene: TRBV4-1; J gene: TRBJ1-2; D gene: -; CDR3 protein: CASSQLDMGLSRGHGYTF; CDR3 DNA: TGCGCCAGCAGCCAACTGGACATGGGCCTTTCCCGGGGACATGGCTACACCTTC
clone size: many; V gene: TRBV7-9; J gene: TRBJ2-5; D gene: -; CDR3 protein: CASSLLSGQLQETQYF; CDR3 DNA: TGTGCCAGCAGCTTGTTGTCCGGACAGCTCCAAGAGACCCAGTACTTC